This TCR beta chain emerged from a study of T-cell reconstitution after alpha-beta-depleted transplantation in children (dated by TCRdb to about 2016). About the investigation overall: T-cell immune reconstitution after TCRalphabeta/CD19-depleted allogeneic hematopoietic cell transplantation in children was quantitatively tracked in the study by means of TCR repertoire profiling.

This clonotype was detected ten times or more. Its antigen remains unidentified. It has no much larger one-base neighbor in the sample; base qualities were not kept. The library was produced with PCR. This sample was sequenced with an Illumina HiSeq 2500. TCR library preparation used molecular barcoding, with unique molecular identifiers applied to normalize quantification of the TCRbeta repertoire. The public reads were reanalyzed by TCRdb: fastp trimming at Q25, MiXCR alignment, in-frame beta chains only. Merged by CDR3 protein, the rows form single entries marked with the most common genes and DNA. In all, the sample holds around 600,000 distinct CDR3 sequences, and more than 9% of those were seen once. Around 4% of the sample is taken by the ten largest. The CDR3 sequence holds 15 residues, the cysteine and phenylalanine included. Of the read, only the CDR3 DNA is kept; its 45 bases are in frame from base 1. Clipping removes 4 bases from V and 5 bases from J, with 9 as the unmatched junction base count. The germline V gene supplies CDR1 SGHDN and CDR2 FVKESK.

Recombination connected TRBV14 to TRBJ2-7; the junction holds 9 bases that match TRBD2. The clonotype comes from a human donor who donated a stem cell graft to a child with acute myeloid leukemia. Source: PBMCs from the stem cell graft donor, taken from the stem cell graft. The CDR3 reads CASSPRASGINEQYF. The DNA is TGTGCCAGCAGCCCCCGCGCTAGCGGGATCAACGAGCAGTACTTC.